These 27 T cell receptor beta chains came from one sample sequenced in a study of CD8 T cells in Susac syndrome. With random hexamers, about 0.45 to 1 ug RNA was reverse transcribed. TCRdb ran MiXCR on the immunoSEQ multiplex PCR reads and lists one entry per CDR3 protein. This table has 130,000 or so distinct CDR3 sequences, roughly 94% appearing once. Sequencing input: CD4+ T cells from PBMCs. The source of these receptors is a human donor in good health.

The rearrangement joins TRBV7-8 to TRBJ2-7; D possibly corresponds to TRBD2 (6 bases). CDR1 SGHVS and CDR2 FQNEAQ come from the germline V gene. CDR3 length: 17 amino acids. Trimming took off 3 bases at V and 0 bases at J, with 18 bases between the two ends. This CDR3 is CASSFNILGGLSYEQYF. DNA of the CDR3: TGTGCCAGCAGCTTTAACATCTTGGGAGGACTCTCCTACGAGCAGTACTTC.

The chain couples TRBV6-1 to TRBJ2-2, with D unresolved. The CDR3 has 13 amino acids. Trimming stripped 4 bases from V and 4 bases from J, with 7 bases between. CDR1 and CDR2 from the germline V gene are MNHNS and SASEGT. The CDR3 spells CASSAIRTGELFF. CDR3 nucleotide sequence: TGTGCCAGCAGTGCCATACGCACCGGGGAGCTGTTTTTT.

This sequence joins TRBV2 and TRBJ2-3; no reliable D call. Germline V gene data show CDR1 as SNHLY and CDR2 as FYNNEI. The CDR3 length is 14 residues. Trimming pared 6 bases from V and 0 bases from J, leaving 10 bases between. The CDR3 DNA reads TGTGCCAGCAGGCCCGATGCTAGCACAGATACGCAGTATTTT. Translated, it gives CASRPDASTDTQYF.

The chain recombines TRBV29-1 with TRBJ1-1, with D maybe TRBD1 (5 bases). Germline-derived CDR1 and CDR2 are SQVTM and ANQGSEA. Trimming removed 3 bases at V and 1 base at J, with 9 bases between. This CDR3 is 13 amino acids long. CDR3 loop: CSVDEGRNTEAFF. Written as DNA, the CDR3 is TGCAGCGTTGATGAGGGACGGAACACTGAAGCTTTCTTT.

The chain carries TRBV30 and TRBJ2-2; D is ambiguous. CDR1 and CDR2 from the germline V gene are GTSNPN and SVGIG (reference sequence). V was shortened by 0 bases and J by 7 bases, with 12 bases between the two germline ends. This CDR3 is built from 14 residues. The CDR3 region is CAWSVENLGGELFF. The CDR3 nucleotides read TGTGCCTGGAGTGTAGAAAACTTGGGCGGGGAGCTGTTTTTT.

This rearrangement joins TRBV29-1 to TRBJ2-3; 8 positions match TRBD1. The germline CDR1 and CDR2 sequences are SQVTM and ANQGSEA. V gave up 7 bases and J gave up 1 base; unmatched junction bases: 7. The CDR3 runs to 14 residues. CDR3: CSGDTGGGTDTQYF. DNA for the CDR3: TGCAGCGGCGATACAGGGGGTGGCACAGATACGCAGTATTTT.

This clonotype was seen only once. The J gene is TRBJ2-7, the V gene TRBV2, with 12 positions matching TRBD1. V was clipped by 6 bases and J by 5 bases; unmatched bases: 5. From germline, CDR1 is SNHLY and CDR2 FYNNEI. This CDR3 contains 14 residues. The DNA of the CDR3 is TGTGCCAGCAGACCGGGACAGGGGGCCGACGAGCAGTACTTC. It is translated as CASRPGQGADEQYF.

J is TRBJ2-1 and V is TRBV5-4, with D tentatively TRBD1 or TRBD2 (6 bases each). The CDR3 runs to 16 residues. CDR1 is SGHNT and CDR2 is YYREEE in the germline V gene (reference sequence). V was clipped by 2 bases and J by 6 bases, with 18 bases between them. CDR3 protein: CASSFENRGPGNEQFF. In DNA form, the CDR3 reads TGTGCCAGCAGCTTTGAGAATCGGGGGCCGGGCAATGAGCAGTTCTTC.

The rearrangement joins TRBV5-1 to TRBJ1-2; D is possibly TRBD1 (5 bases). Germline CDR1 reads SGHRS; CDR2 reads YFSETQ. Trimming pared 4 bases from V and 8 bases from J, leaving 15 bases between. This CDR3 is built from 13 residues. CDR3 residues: CASSPGQPRGYTF. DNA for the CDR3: TGCGCCAGCAGCCCAGGACAACCTCGGGGCTACACCTTC.

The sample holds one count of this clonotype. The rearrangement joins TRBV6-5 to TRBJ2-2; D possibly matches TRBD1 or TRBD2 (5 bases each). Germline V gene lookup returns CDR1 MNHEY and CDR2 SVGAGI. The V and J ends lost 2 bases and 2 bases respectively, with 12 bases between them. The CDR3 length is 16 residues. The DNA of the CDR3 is TGTGCCAGCAGTTACGGGGGACCACCTAACACCGGGGAGCTGTTTTTT. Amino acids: CASSYGGPPNTGELFF.

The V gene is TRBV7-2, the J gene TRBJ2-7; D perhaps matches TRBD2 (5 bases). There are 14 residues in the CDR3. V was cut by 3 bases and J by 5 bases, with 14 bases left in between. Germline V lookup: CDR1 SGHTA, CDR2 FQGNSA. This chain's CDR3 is CASSFSARVDEQYF. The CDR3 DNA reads TGTGCCAGCAGCTTCTCGGCGAGGGTGGACGAGCAGTACTTC. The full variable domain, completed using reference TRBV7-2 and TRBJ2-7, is GAGVSQSPSNKVTEKGKDVELRCDPISGHTALYWYRQSLGQGLEFLIYFQGNSAPDKSGLPSDRFSAERTGGSVSTLTIQRTQQEDSAVYLCASSFSARVDEQYFGPGTRLTVT.

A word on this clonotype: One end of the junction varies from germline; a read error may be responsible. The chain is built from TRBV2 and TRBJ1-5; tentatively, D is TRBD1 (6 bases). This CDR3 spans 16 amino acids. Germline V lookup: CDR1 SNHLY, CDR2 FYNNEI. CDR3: CTSSRGTPGLNQPQHF. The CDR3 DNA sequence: TGTACCAGCAGCCGCGGGACACCCGGTCTCAATCAGCCCCAGCATTTT.

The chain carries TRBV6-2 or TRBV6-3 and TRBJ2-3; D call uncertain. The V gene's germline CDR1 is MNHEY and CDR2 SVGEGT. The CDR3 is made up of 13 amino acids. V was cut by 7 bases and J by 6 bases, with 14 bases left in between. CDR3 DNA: TGTGCCAGCATGAGGCCGCTAAGTGATACGCAGTATTTT. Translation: CASMRPLSDTQYF.

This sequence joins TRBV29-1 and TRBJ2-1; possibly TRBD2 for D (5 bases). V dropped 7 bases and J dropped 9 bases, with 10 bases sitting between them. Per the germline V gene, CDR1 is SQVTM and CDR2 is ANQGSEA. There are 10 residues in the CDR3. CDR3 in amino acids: CSGGESEQFF. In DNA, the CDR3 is TGCAGCGGTGGGGAGAGTGAGCAGTTCTTC.

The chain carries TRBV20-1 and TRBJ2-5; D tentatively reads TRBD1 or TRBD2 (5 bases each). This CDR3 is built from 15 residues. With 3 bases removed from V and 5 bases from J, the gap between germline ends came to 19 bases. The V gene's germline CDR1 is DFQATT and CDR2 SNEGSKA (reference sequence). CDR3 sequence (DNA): TGCAGTGCTAGTGGGGGACGCATAATTCTCGAGACCCAGTACTTC. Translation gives CSASGGRIILETQYF.

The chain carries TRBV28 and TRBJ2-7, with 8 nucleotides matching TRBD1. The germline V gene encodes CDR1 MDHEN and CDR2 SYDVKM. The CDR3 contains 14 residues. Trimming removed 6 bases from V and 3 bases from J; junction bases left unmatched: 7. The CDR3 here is CASRATGAFYEQYF. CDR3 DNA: TGTGCCAGCAGGGCGACAGGGGCCTTCTACGAGCAGTACTTC.

The CDR3 region has the DNA TGTGCCACCAGTGATCCGTGGCGGGAGTTAAGGGATACGCAGTATTTT. As protein: CATSDPWRELRDTQYF. The J gene is TRBJ2-3, the V gene TRBV24-1; 7 bases map to TRBD2. The CDR3 has 16 residues. V was pared by 3 bases and J by 6 bases, with 11 bases of the junction left unmatched. Germline CDR1 KGHDR, CDR2 SFDVKD.

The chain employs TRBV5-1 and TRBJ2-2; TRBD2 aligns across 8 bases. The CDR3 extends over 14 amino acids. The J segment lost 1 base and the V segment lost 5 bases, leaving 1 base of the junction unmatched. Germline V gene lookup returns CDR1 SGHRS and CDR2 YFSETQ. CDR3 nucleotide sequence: TGCGCCAGCAGACTAGCGGAGAACACCGGGGAGCTGTTTTTT. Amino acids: CASRLAENTGELFF.

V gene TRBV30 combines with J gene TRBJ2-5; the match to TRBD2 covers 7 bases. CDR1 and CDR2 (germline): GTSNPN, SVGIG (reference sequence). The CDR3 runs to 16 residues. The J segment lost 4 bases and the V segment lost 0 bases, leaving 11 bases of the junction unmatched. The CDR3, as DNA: TGTGCCTGGAGTGTACTCCTAGCGGAAGACCCAGAGACCCAGTACTTC. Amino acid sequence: CAWSVLLAEDPETQYF.

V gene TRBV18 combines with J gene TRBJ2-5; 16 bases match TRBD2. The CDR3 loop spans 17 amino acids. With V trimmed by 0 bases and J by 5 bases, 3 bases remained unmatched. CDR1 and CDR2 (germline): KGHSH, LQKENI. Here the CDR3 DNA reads TGTGCCAGCTCACCACCGGGACTAGCGGGAGGGGCGGAGACCCAGTACTTC. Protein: CASSPPGLAGGAETQYF.

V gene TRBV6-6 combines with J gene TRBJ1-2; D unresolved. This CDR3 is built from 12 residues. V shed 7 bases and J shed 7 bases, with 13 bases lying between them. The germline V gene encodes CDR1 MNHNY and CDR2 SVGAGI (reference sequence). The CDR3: CASTQDVRGYTF. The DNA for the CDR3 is TGTGCCAGCACCCAGGACGTTCGTGGCTACACCTTC.

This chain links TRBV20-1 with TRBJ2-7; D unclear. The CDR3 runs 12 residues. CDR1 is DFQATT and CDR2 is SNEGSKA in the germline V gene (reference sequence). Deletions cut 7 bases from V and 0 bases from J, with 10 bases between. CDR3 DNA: TGCAGTGTTGGCAGGCTCTCCTACGAGCAGTACTTC. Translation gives CSVGRLSYEQYF.

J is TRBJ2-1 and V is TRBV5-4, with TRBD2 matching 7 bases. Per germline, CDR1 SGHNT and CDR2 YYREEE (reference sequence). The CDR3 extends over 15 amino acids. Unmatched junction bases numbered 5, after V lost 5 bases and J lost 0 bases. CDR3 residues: CASSPGTNSYNEQFF. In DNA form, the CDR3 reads TGTGCCAGCAGTCCCGGGACTAACTCCTACAATGAGCAGTTCTTC.

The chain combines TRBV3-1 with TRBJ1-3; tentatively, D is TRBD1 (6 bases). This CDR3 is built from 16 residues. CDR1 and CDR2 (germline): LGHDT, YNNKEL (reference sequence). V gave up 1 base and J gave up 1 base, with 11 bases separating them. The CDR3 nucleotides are TGTGCCAGCAGCCAAGTGCCACAGGGATCTGGAAACACCATATATTTT. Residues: CASSQVPQGSGNTIYF.

The CDR3 loop reads CASSTRGQDTQYF. The CDR3 coding sequence is TGTGCCAGCAGCACCCGGGGGCAAGATACGCAGTATTTT. The chain links TRBV3-1 to TRBJ2-3, with D perhaps being TRBD1 or TRBD2 (6 bases each). V lost 5 bases, J lost 5 bases, and 11 bases lay in between. The CDR3 has 13 amino acids. Per the germline V gene, CDR1 is LGHDT and CDR2 is YNNKEL (reference sequence).

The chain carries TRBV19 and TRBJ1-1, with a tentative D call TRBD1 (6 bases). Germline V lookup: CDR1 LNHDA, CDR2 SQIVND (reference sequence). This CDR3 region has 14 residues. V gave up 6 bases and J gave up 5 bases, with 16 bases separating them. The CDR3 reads CASRNTGSKTEAFF. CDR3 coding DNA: TGTGCCAGTAGAAATACAGGGTCGAAAACTGAAGCTTTCTTT.

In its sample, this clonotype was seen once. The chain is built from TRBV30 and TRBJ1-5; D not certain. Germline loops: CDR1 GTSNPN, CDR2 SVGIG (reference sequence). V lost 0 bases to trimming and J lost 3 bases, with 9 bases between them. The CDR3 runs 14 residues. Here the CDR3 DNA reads TGTGCCTGGAGTGTAGGCCGGAACAATCAGCCCCAGCATTTT. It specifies CAWSVGRNNQPQHF.